This T cell receptor beta chain was sequenced in a study of identical twins. General observations from the study: The degree of excess twin sharing was weaker in beta out-of-frame sequences.

MiXCR, applied by TCRdb to the 5' RACE reads, yields one record per CDR3 protein. The repertoire holds about 100,000 distinct CDR3 sequences, with under 7% as singletons. Germline values: CDR1 DFQATT, CDR2 SNEGSKA (reference sequence). V was pared by 0 bases and J by 7 bases, with 7 bases of the junction left unmatched. This CDR3 is built from 15 residues. This clonotype turned up a few times. What it recognizes is unknown. The clonotype comes from a woman aged 45-65 years in good health. The genes are TRBV20-1 and TRBJ1-5; 9 bases match TRBD1. The sample taken for sequencing was memory T cells sorted from blood. CDR3 amino acids: CSAREHRGQGQPQHF. DNA for the CDR3: TGCAGTGCTAGAGAACACAGGGGGCAAGGGCAGCCCCAGCATTTT.